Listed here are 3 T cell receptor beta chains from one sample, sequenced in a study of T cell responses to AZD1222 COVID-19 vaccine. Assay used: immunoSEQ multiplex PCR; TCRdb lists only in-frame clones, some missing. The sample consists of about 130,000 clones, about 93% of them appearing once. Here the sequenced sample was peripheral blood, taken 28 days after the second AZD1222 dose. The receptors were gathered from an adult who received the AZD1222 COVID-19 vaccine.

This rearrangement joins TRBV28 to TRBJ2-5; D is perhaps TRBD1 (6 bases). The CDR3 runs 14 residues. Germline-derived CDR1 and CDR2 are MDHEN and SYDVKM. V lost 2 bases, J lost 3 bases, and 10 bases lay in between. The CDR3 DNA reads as TGTGCCAGCAGTTTAGCTTCAGGGGAAGAGACCCAGTACTTC. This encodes CASSLASGEETQYF. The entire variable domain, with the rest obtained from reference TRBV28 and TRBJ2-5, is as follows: DVKVTQSSRYLVKRTGEKVFLECVQDMDHENMFWYRQDPGLGLRLIYFSYDVKMKEKGDIPEGYSVSREKKERFSLILESASTNQTSMYLCASSLASGEETQYFGPGTRLLVL.

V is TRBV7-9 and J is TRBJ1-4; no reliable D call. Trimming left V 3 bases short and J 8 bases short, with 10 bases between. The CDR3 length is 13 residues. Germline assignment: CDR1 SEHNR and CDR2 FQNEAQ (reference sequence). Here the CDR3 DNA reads TGTGCCAGCAGCTTCCAACTGAGAGAAAAACTGTTTTTT. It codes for CASSFQLREKLFF.

In DNA, the CDR3 is TGTGCCAGCAGAGGCGTAAGCTCCTACAATGAGCAGTTCTTC. As protein: CASRGVSSYNEQFF. J is TRBJ2-1 and V is TRBV2; D is uncertain. This CDR3 contains 14 residues. Trimming took off 6 bases at V and 0 bases at J, with 9 bases between the two ends. The germline CDR1 and CDR2 sequences are SNHLY and FYNNEI.